Included here is one TCR beta chain sequence, with context. It has no known antigen specificity. Base qualities are missing; no much larger clone stands one base away. This sample was taken from a study of cytomegalovirus exposure and HLA in healthy donors (dated by TCRdb to about 2017). Turning to the overall study: An earlier analysis of some 600 of the donors reported 276 Gb of sequence data and about 120 million unique TCR beta sequences obtained from some 200 million T cells. Four to six DR-DQ haplotypes were handled as single units for association and clustering because linkage in the cohort was strong. The study used immunosequencing to profile the T cell repertoires of under 700 subjects and linked those repertoires to cytomegalovirus serostatus. Every discovery cohort repertoire had been produced on one sequencing platform. HLA typing covered class I and class II loci at four-digit resolution. High-throughput TCR immunosequencing, statistical association of individual TCRs with disease status, and machine learning were combined to predict cytomegalovirus infection status. The study aimed to test whether signatures of past pathogen exposure could be identified by cataloging public T cell receptors. The number of typed donors differed by locus: roughly 620-630 for A, B, C, DRB1 and DQB1; 500 to 550 for DQA1; fewer than 610 for DPA1; and about 450 for DPB1. In the later analysis, no new phenotypic data were used to find candidate immune exposures; instead, reliance was placed on TCR beta sequences and their occurrence across donors. A later analysis re-analyzed previously published TCR beta repertoires from roughly 630 donors and added high-resolution HLA genotyping to study TCR occurrence patterns. An early release covering roughly 600 HLA-typed donors comprised 250 to 350 gigabases of sequencing data and approximately 80 million unique TCR sequences. In an earlier analysis of a few hundred of the donors, high-throughput TCR beta sequencing was used to judge whether each TCR beta V gene segment behaved as functional or pseudogenic. Of the approximately 400 genotyped donors, approximately 83% fell in the genetic ancestry cluster associated with self-reported Caucasian donors. Among some 400 genotyped donors of the cohort, an average of approximately 240,000 unique TCR beta nucleotide sequences were sequenced per donor, 15% to 20% of them non-productive. Donor age, sex, ethnicity and CMV serostatus were compiled together with the repertoire data. A separate validation cohort of more than 100 different subjects was used in addition to the approximately 700-subject first cohort. A later genetic analysis used genome-wide SNP genotypes for about 65% of the roughly 700 donors, treating that subset as a discovery cohort. What the study reported, not specific to this receptor: For the cohort, immune exposure information was limited to CMV serostatus. The presence/absence analyses assumed that sequencing depth was roughly uniform across donors, and that assumption may not be true. Across donors, most TCR sequences were observed very rarely, whereas some public TCRs were present in many individuals. The earlier analysis of nearly 600 of the donors excluded 15 to 20 rarely observed V segments, including chromosome 9 orphons, because counts were too low. The study listed approximately 150 TCR beta chains as associated with cytomegalovirus. Some IMGT-functional V segments, including TRBV6-2 and TRBV6-3, could not be told apart with the 87-base-pair reads, so those segments were excluded. Several of the top co-occurrence clusters appeared to be linked to parvovirus B19, influenza, CMV and Epstein-Barr virus, according to a later analysis. Strong co-occurrence of HLA alleles, especially DR and DQ, made assigning TCR associations to individual alleles difficult. Specific HLA alleles were associated with 18,000 or so TCR beta sequences at a false discovery rate of 0.05 in a later analysis. A further reported finding was that TCR beta sequences accurately predicted the HLA-A and HLA-B alleles for most subjects in the first cohort. A few of the identified cytomegalovirus-associated TCR beta chains were confirmed in vitro to be specific for cytomegalovirus antigens. A later analysis found that TCR association rates varied across HLA loci, with DRB1 alleles showing the most associated TCRs and HLA-C alleles the fewest. In a later analysis, HLA-associated TCR beta chains showed more clonal expansion and lower generation probabilities than non-associated chains that were equally common. This cohort had only TCR beta chains sequenced, and the lack of alpha or paired-chain data limited which features could be detected. A later genetic analysis associated a missense DCLRE1C variant with V-gene and J-gene trimming of TCR beta chains, and an independent cohort replicated the association. According to the authors, the approach could potentially be generalized to other disease states and immunological phenotypes. Correlated functional status among segregating V segments might reflect linkage disequilibrium, but an unknown experimental factor could not be ruled out. According to a later genetic analysis, donors in an Asian-associated ancestry cluster had fewer N-insertions in productive TCRs than the approximately 690-donor mean. The classifier was reported to diagnose cytomegalovirus status with high specificity and sensitivity in both the original and validation cohorts. A group of highly shared sequence variants was considered likely to be a technical artifact of the sequencing pipeline. Most CMV-associated TCR beta chains appeared to be HLA-restricted in a later analysis, and the HLA associations seemed to be driven largely by CMV exposure. An earlier analysis of 587 of the donors showed that most TCR beta V segments appeared in productive rearrangements either about 87% or about 30% of the time, which broadly matched IMGT annotations. Because HLA typing was unavailable for some donors at each locus, only the typed subset was used in association tests.

The CDR3 sequence holds 16 residues, the cysteine and phenylalanine included. Of all the DNA, just the CDR3 is kept, 48 bases in frame from base 1. From the germline V gene, CDR1 is MGHRA and CDR2 is YSYEKL. The germline V and J ends show losses of 2 bases and 0 bases respectively, and no gene match explains 4 bases of the junction. The cohort was made up of about 670 healthy bone marrow donors. Cohort members were all nominally healthy when sampled, although unrecorded immune exposures were likely present. The donor was CMV seropositive and was included in the group of 250 to 350 seropositive cohort members. A peripheral blood sample was provided by each donor, and peripheral blood mononuclear cells were used for TCR beta sequencing. The Qiagen DNeasy Blood Extraction Kit was used to extract genomic DNA from the blood cell samples. To prepare the library, the immunoSEQ multiplex PCR assay was applied. For the multiplex PCR, a mixture combining 60 forward primers for TCR Vbeta segments and 13 reverse primers for TCR Jbeta segments was used. Amplification of the CDR3 region of rearranged TCR beta genes was performed with a multiplex PCR assay on genomic DNA. On the Illumina HiSeq System, the amplified TCR beta libraries were sequenced as 87-base-pair reads. Regarding the original processing steps: In a later analysis, some 80 million unique TCR beta chains were counted across the roughly 670 repertoires, and roughly 11 million of these chains were shared by at least two donors. A nearest-neighbor algorithm error-corrected the raw reads and collapsed the reads into unique sequences, merging closely related sequences to remove PCR and sequencing errors. CDR3 sequences were aligned to IMGT reference sequences to assign V, D and J gene segments. For a sequence to be retained, a match of at least six nucleotides to both a V gene segment and a J gene segment was required. Rearrangements were classified as productive when the CDR3 lacked stop codons and remained in frame with V and J, and all other rearrangements were classified as non-productive. Following IMGT convention, CDR3 was defined as the stretch from the second conserved V-encoded cysteine to the conserved J-encoded phenylalanine. Sequences without an unambiguous match to a single V gene segment were excluded from the earlier analysis of about 600 of the donors. In an earlier analysis of roughly 500 of the donors, V segments were called functional above 56.7% productive rearrangements and were called segregating when the between-donor standard deviation exceeded 5%. A statistical classification framework was built for diagnosing cytomegalovirus status from the catalog of TCR beta chain sequences. In a later analysis, TCR nucleotide sequences were compared against IMGT/GENE-DB human TR gene sequences so that V and J genes could be assigned. Using the TCRdist pipeline, a later analysis assigned CDR3 sequences along with most-parsimonious VDJ recombination scenarios. In a later analysis, each TCR beta chain was defined by its CDR3 amino acid sequence together with its V-gene family, and reads without a unique V-gene family were excluded. To address suspected cross-contamination and a sequencing artifact, a later analysis removed around 600 highly shared, low-generation-probability nucleotide sequences. In a later analysis, a clonal expansion index was calculated for each public chain from normalized within-repertoire ranks of inferred template counts. Generation probabilities in a later analysis came from a VDJ recombination model fitted to out-of-frame rearrangements, and those results were checked against IGoR. In a later analysis, hypergeometric tests were used to score TCR-TCR, TCR-HLA and TCR-CMV co-occurrence, with a repertoire-size bias correction applied to TCR pairs. In a later analysis, false discovery rates were estimated by permuting HLA or CMV assignments 20 times. In a later analysis, co-occurring TCRs were grouped with DBSCAN, and TCRdist sequence similarity was added when clustering was performed within HLA-allele-positive subsets. Repertoires with fewer than 30,000 or more than 120,000 public chains, plus five repertoires with anomalous nucleotide sharing, were excluded from co-occurrence clustering. TCRdb re-hosts the immuneACCESS table, in-frame sequences only. Its copies lack some clones; in the studies checked, an unresolved V gene accounts for under half of them, and the cause for the rest is not known. V and J calls and clone size are those listed in that table; D and trimming were worked out from the DNA. In all, the sample holds over 150,000 clones, and around 80% of those were seen once. Jointly, the top ten make up approximately 13% of the sample.

The chain was built from TRBV4-1 and TRBJ2-7, with 10 bases in between that match TRBD2. The sample consisted of PBMCs. The TCR comes from a woman in her fifties or sixties in good health and CMV-seropositive. The CDR3 reads CASSQSLAGDSYEQYF. The sequence in DNA is TGCGCCAGCAGCCAATCCCTAGCGGGGGACTCCTACGAGCAGTACTTC.